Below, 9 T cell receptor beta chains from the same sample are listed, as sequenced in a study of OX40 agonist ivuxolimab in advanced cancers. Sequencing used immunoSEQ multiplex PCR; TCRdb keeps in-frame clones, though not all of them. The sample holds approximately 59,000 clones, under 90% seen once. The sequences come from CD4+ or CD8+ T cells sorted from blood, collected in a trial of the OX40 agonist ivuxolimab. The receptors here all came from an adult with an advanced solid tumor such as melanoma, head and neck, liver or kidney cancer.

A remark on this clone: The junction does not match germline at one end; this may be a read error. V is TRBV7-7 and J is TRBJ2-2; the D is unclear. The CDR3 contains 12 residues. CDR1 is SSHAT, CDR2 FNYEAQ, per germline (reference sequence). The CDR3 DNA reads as TGTGCTAGCAGCTTTAACTCCGGGGAGCTGTTTTTT. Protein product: CASSFNSGELFF.

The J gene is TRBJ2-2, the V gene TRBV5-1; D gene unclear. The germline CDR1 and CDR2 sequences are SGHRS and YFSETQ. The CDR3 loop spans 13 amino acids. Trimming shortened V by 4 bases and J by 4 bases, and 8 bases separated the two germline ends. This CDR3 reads CASSEGTTGELFF. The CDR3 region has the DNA TGCGCCAGCAGCGAAGGCACCACCGGGGAGCTGTTTTTT. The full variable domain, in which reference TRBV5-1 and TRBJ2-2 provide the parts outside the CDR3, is KAGVTQTPRYLIKTRGQQVTLSCSPISGHRSVSWYQQTPGQGLQFLFEYFSETQRNKGNFPGRFSGRQFSNSRSEMNVSTLELGDSALYLCASSEGTTGELFFGEGSRLTVL.

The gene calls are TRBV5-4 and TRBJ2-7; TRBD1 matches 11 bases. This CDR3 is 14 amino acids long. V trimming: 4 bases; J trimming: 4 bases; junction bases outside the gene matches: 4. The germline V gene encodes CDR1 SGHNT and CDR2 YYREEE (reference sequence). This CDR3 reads CASSQDRGLYEQYF. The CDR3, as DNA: TGTGCCAGCAGCCAGGACAGGGGGCTATACGAGCAGTACTTC. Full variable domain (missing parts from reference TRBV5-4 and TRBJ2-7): ETGVTQSPTHLIKTRGQQVTLRCSSQSGHNTVSWYQQALGQGPQFIFQYYREEENGRGNFPPRFSGLQFPNYSSELNVNALELDDSALYLCASSQDRGLYEQYFGPGTRLTVT.

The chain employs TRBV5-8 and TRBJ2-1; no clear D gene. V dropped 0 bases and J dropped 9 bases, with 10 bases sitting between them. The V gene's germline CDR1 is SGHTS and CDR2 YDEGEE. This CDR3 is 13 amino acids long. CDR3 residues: CASSLDGFGEQFF. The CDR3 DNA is TGTGCCAGCAGCTTGGACGGGTTTGGTGAGCAGTTCTTC.

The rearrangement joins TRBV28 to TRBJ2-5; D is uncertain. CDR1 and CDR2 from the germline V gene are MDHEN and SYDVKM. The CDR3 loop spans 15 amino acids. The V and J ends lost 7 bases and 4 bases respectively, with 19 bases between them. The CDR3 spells CASTRSEGFGETQYF. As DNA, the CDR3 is TGTGCCAGCACTCGATCGGAAGGGTTTGGAGAGACCCAGTACTTC.

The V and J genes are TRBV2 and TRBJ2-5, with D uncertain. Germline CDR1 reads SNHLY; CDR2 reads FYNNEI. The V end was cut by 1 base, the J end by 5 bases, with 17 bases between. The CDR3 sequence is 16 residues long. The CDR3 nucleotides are TGTGCCAGCAGTGAAGGGTCAGCGTCGTATGGGGAGACCCAGTACTTC. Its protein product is CASSEGSASYGETQYF.

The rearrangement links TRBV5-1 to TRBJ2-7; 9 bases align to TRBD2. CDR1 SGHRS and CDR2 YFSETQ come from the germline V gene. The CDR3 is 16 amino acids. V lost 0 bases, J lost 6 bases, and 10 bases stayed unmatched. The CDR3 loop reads CASSLGFFGTSTEQYF. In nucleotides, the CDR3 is TGCGCCAGCAGCTTGGGGTTTTTTGGGACTAGCACCGAGCAGTACTTC.

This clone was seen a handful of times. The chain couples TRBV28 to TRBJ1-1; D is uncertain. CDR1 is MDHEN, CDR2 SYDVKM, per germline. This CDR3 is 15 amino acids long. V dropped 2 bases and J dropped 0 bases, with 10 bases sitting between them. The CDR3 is CASSLVDLMNTEAFF. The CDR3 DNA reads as TGTGCCAGCAGTTTAGTTGACCTTATGAACACTGAAGCTTTCTTT.

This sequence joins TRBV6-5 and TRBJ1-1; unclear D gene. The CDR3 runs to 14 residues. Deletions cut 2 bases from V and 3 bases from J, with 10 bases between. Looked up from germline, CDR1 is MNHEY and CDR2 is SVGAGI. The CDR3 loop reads CASSYRGGHTEAFF. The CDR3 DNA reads TGTGCCAGCAGTTACAGAGGAGGCCACACTGAAGCTTTCTTT.